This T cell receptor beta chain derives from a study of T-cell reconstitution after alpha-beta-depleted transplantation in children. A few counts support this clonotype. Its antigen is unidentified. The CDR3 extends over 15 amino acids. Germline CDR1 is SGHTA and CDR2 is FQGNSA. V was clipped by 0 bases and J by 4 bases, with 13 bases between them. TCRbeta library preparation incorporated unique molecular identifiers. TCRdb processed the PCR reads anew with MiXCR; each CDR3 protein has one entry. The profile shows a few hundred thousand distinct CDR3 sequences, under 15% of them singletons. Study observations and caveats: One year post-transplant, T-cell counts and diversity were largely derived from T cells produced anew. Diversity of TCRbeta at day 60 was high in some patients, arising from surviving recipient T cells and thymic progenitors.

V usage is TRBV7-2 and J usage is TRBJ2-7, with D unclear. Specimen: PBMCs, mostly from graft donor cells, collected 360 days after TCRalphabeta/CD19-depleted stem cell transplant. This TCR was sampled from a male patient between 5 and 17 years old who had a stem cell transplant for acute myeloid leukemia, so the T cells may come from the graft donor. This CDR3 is CASSLALRVAYEQYF. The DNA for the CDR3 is TGTGCCAGCAGCTTAGCGCTAAGGGTCGCATACGAGCAGTACTTC.